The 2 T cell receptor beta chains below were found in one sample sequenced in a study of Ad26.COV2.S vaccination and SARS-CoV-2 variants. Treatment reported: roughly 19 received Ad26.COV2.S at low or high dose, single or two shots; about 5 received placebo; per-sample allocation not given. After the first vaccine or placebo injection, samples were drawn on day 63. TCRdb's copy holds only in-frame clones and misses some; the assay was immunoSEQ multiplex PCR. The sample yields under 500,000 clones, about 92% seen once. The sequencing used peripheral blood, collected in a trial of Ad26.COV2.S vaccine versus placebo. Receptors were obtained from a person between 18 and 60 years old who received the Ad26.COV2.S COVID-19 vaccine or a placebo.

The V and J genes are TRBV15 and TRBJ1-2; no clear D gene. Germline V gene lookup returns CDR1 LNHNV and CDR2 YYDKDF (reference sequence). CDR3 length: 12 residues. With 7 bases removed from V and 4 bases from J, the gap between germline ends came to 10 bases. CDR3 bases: TGTGCCACCACGGGAATCAGCTATGGCTACACCTTC. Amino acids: CATTGISYGYTF.

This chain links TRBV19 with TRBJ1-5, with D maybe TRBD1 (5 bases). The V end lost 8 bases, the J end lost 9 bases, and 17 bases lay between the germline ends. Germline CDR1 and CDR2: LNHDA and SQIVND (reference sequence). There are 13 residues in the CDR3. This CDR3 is CASDDTGFRPQHF. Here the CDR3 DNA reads TGTGCCAGTGACGACACAGGCTTTCGGCCCCAGCATTTT.